This T cell receptor beta chain was sequenced for a study of CD4 T cells in relation to SARS-CoV-2 and coronaviruses. The V gene's germline CDR1 is SGHNT and CDR2 YYREEE (reference sequence). The CDR3 runs to 18 residues. The V and J ends lost 4 bases and 3 bases, in that order; junction bases with no gene match: 18. With respect to this clone: As yet, its antigen is unknown.

The unexposed donors gave CD4+ T cells in about 2010-2019, prior to COVID-19. CD4+ T cells were isolated from the cells after more than 8 days of culture. Unexposed-donor CD4+ T cells were probed with SARS-CoV-2 S/N and four cold-coronavirus spikes, cells permitting. TCRdb keeps only in-frame clones here, not all; method: immunoSEQ multiplex PCR. This sample has 21,000 or so clones, with around 72% found just once. The TCR comes from a human donor in good health. Sequenced input: CD4+ T cells from PBMCs, cultured in vitro. The chain employs TRBV5-4 and TRBJ2-5, with TRBD2 identical over 7 bases. CDR3 residues: CASSGGLGGSNIKETQYF. CDR3 DNA: TGTGCCAGCAGCGGAGGTCTTGGCGGGAGTAACATAAAAGAGACCCAGTACTTC.